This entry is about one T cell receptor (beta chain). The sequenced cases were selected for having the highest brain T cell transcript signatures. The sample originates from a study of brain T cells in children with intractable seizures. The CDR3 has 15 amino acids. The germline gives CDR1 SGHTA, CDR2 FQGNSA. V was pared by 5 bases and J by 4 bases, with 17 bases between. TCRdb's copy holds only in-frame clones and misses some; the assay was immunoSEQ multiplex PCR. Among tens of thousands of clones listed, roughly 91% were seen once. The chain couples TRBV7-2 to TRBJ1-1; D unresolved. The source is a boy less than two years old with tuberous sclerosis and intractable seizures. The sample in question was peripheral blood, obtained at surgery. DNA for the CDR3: TGTGCCAGCAGCCGTGGATCCCATATTGGCACTGAAGCTTTCTTT. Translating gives CASSRGSHIGTEAFF. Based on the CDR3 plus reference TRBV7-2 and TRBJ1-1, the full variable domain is GAGVSQSPSNKVTEKGKDVELRCDPISGHTALYWYRQSLGQGLEFLIYFQGNSAPDKSGLPSDRFSAERTGGSVSTLTIQRTQQEDSAVYLCASSRGSHIGTEAFFGQGTRLTVV.